This is a list of T cell receptor beta chains from one sample in a study of T cells in localized non-small cell lung cancer. Libraries were prepared by immunoSEQ multiplex PCR; TCRdb keeps only in-frame clonotypes and omits some of them. The data contain over 20,000 clones, roughly 80% of them singletons. The material was peripheral blood, obtained before any cancer treatment. Receptors originate from a man aged 35 to 69 with stage III squamous cell lung carcinoma. CDR3s include the opening cysteine and the closing phenylalanine or tryptophan. Each record gives: J gene, V gene, D gene, clone size, CDR3 DNA, CDR3 protein. D genes are given only for firm matches. Some rows mark clone size as missing; the rest say once, few, many or name a class of expanded clone.

j_gene: TRBJ2-1; v_gene: TRBV5-1; d_gene: TRBD1; abundance: once; CDR3nt: TGCGCCAGCAGCTCGACAGGGGATGAGCAGTTCTTC; CDR3aa: CASSSTGDEQFF
j_gene: TRBJ2-3; v_gene: TRBV2; d_gene: TRBD2; abundance: NA; CDR3nt: TGTGCCAGCAGAGACTTCCCCGGCGGGGGTAACACAGATACGCAGTATTTT; CDR3aa: CASRDFPGGGNTDTQYF
j_gene: TRBJ1-5; v_gene: TRBV6-6; d_gene: NA; abundance: NA; CDR3nt: TGTGCCAGCAGGACCCGGGTCGGTCAGCCCCAGCATTTT; CDR3aa: CASRTRVGQPQHF
j_gene: TRBJ1-1; v_gene: TRBV5-1; d_gene: TRBD1; abundance: NA; CDR3nt: TGCGCCAGCAGCGATACAGGGGGGACCACTGAAGCTTTCTTT; CDR3aa: CASSDTGGTTEAFF
j_gene: TRBJ2-5; v_gene: TRBV5-1; d_gene: NA; abundance: NA; CDR3nt: TGCGCCAGCAGCTTGGGGGTGTATCAAGAGACCCAGTACTTC; CDR3aa: CASSLGVYQETQYF
j_gene: TRBJ2-2; v_gene: TRBV7-9; d_gene: NA; abundance: once; CDR3nt: TGTGCCAGCAGCCGGGACCGGTCAGAGCTGTTTTTT; CDR3aa: CASSRDRSELFF
j_gene: TRBJ2-5; v_gene: TRBV14; d_gene: NA; abundance: NA; CDR3nt: TGTGCCAGCAGCCAGGGACTCATAGAGACCCAGTACTTC; CDR3aa: CASSQGLIETQYF
j_gene: TRBJ1-1; v_gene: TRBV7-8; d_gene: NA; abundance: NA; CDR3nt: TGTGCCAGCAGCGGACAGCAACACACTGAAGCTTTCTTT; CDR3aa: CASSGQQHTEAFF
j_gene: TRBJ1-1; v_gene: TRBV7-9; d_gene: NA; abundance: NA; CDR3nt: TGTGCCAGCAGTGGGTTGGGGAGCACTGAAGCTTTCTTT; CDR3aa: CASSGLGSTEAFF
j_gene: TRBJ2-5; v_gene: TRBV7-2; d_gene: TRBD2; abundance: NA; CDR3nt: TGTGCCAGCAGCTTAGAACTAGCGGGAGTAGGGCTAATGACCCAGTACTTC; CDR3aa: CASSLELAGVGLMTQYF
j_gene: TRBJ2-6; v_gene: TRBV7-9; d_gene: TRBD1; abundance: NA; CDR3nt: TGTGCCAGCCCACCGGGACAGACCTCTGGGGCCAACGTCCTGACTTTC; CDR3aa: CASPPGQTSGANVLTF
j_gene: TRBJ1-2; v_gene: TRBV30; d_gene: TRBD1; abundance: NA; CDR3nt: TGTGCCTGGAGAGGCGACAGGGTGGGGGGCTACACCTTC; CDR3aa: CAWRGDRVGGYTF
j_gene: TRBJ1-1; v_gene: TRBV5-5; d_gene: NA; abundance: few; CDR3nt: TGTGCCAGCAGCCTGGAGATCCTCCTGTCTGAAGCTTTCTTT; CDR3aa: CASSLEILLSEAFF
j_gene: TRBJ1-6; v_gene: TRBV13; d_gene: NA; abundance: few; CDR3nt: TGTGCCAGCAGCTTAACGGGATCGGGGTATTCACCCCTCCACTTT; CDR3aa: CASSLTGSGYSPLHF
j_gene: TRBJ1-1; v_gene: TRBV7-6; d_gene: NA; abundance: few; CDR3nt: TGTGCCAGCAGCTCATGGAACACTGAAGCTTTCTTT; CDR3aa: CASSSWNTEAFF
j_gene: TRBJ1-2; v_gene: TRBV5-1; d_gene: NA; abundance: NA; CDR3nt: TGCGCCAGCAGCTTGGCGGGGACTAACTATGGCTACACCTTC; CDR3aa: CASSLAGTNYGYTF
j_gene: TRBJ2-2; v_gene: TRBV4-1; d_gene: TRBD2; abundance: NA; CDR3nt: TGCGCCAGCAGCCAAGAAAGCGGGGGAGGGACCGGGGAGCTGTTTTTT; CDR3aa: CASSQESGGGTGELFF
j_gene: TRBJ2-2; v_gene: TRBV9; d_gene: TRBD1; abundance: NA; CDR3nt: TGTGCCAGCAGCCTCCGACAGGGGAACACCGGGGAGCTGTTTTTT; CDR3aa: CASSLRQGNTGELFF
j_gene: TRBJ2-2; v_gene: TRBV27; d_gene: TRBD2; abundance: NA; CDR3nt: TGTGCCAGCAGCCAACTCGGACTAGCGGGGGTCGGGGAGCTGTTTTTT; CDR3aa: CASSQLGLAGVGELFF
j_gene: TRBJ2-3; v_gene: TRBV27; d_gene: NA; abundance: few; CDR3nt: TGTGCCAGCAGCCCTAATCCCCCAGATACGCAGTATTTT; CDR3aa: CASSPNPPDTQYF
j_gene: TRBJ1-5; v_gene: TRBV11-1; d_gene: NA; abundance: once; CDR3nt: TGTGCCAGCAGCGAGGGAGGCAATCAGCCCCAGCATTTT; CDR3aa: CASSEGGNQPQHF
j_gene: TRBJ2-1; v_gene: TRBV27; d_gene: NA; abundance: NA; CDR3nt: TGTGCCAGCAGTTTATCGGGGGTCCATGAGCAGTTCTTC; CDR3aa: CASSLSGVHEQFF
j_gene: TRBJ1-5; v_gene: TRBV30; d_gene: TRBD1; abundance: few; CDR3nt: TGTGCCTGGAGTGATGGGACAGGGGGGATTTCGCATCAGCCCCAGCATTTT; CDR3aa: CAWSDGTGGISHQPQHF
j_gene: TRBJ1-1; v_gene: TRBV10-2; d_gene: NA; abundance: NA; CDR3nt: TGCGCCAGCAGTGAGAGCGGCAGTTTGAACACTGAAGCTTTCTTT; CDR3aa: CASSESGSLNTEAFF
j_gene: TRBJ1-1; v_gene: TRBV6-5; d_gene: TRBD1; abundance: NA; CDR3nt: TGTGCCAGCAGTTACATGGACAGGTCCACTGAAGCTTTCTTT; CDR3aa: CASSYMDRSTEAFF
j_gene: TRBJ2-5; v_gene: TRBV15; d_gene: NA; abundance: NA; CDR3nt: TGTGCCACCAGCAGAGGAGGGGGAGCGGAAGAGACCCAGTACTTC; CDR3aa: CATSRGGGAEETQYF
j_gene: TRBJ1-2; v_gene: TRBV6-5; d_gene: NA; abundance: NA; CDR3nt: TGTGCCAGCAGTTACCGACAGAACTATGGCTACACCTTC; CDR3aa: CASSYRQNYGYTF
j_gene: TRBJ2-7; v_gene: TRBV19; d_gene: TRBD1; abundance: few; CDR3nt: TGTGCCAGTAGTAAATTCCGGACAGGCTCCTACGAGCAGTACTTC; CDR3aa: CASSKFRTGSYEQYF
j_gene: TRBJ2-1; v_gene: TRBV6-6; d_gene: NA; abundance: NA; CDR3nt: TGTGCCGGGGGGAGAGGGTCCTACAATGAGCAGTTCTTC; CDR3aa: CAGGRGSYNEQFF